In this sample, the clone carrying this TCR beta chain turned up many times. The cDNA was synthesized by 5'RACE incorporating 10-nucleotide random UMIs. Every sequencing run generated over 160 million TCR-beta sequences from 15-18 subjects. TCRdb called the 5' RACE reads again in MiXCR, with one record for every CDR3 protein. The repertoire holds roughly 52,000 distinct CDR3 sequences, with about 4.2% as singletons. The sample comes from a study of neurological immune-mediated disorders. Use was made of 750,000 to 1,000,000 CD4+ or CD8+ T cells in sorted libraries. The sequencing input was CD4+ T cells from blood. This receptor was obtained from a woman aged 35 to 49 with multiple sclerosis.

CDR3 sequence reads: CASSSWTGNTEAFF. In DNA form, the CDR3 reads TGCGCCAGCAGCTCCTGGACGGGGAACACTGAAGCTTTCTTT. The chain has TRBV5-1 and TRBJ1-1; D remains ambiguous. From germline, CDR1 is SGHRS and CDR2 YFSETQ. Trimming removed 3 bases from V and 1 base from J, with 10 bases in between. The CDR3 consists of 14 residues.